This T cell receptor beta chain was recovered during a study of cytomegalovirus exposure and HLA in healthy donors (dated by TCRdb to the late 2010s). Looking at the study overall: An earlier analysis of roughly 500 of the donors reported 276 Gb of sequence data and around 100 million unique TCR beta sequences obtained from 180 million or so T cells. An early release covering 500 to 750 HLA-typed donors comprised 250 to 350 gigabases of sequencing data and 65 million to 100 million unique TCR sequences. Of the 350 to 450 genotyped donors, 80% to 90% were placed in the genetic ancestry cluster associated with self-reported Caucasian donors. The aim of the study was to test whether cataloging public T cell receptors could identify signatures of past pathogen exposure. The T cell repertoires of roughly 660 subjects were profiled by immunosequencing and related to cytomegalovirus serostatus. In addition to the first cohort of 500 to 850 subjects, a separate validation cohort of 120 different subjects was used. High-throughput TCR immunosequencing, statistical association of individual TCRs with disease status, and machine learning were combined to predict cytomegalovirus infection status. To study patterns of TCR occurrence, a later analysis re-analyzed previously published TCR beta repertoires from 650 to 750 donors and added high-resolution HLA genotyping. In the later analysis, no new phenotypic data were used to find candidate immune exposures; instead, reliance was placed on TCR beta sequences and their occurrence across donors. To decide whether each TCR beta V gene segment behaved as functional or pseudogenic, an earlier analysis of fewer than 750 of the donors relied on high-throughput TCR beta sequencing. Donor age, sex, ethnicity and CMV serostatus were compiled together with the repertoire data. A later genetic analysis took genome-wide SNP genotypes for about three fifths of the roughly 670 donors and used that subset as a discovery cohort. All discovery cohort repertoires had been generated on a single sequencing platform. HLA typing included class I and class II loci at four-digit resolution. Typing coverage varied by locus: roughly 629-640 donors for A, B, C, DRB1 and DQB1; more than 500 for DQA1; about 600 for DPA1; around 450 for DPB1. Roughly 5 DR-DQ haplotypes were handled as single units for association and clustering, since linkage in the cohort was strong. Among about 400 genotyped donors of the cohort, an average of roughly 230,000 unique TCR beta nucleotide sequences was sequenced per donor, of which 15% to 20% were non-productive.

The method behind the library was the immunoSEQ multiplex PCR assay. A mixture of 60 forward primers for TCR Vbeta segments and 13 reverse primers for TCR Jbeta segments was used in the multiplex PCR. A multiplex PCR assay on genomic DNA amplified the CDR3 region of rearranged TCR beta genes. The amplified TCR beta libraries were sequenced on the Illumina HiSeq System as 87-base-pair reads. In the authors' own workflow: A later analysis tallied some 79 million unique TCR beta chains across the 666 repertoires, and around 10 million of those chains were shared by two or more donors. Raw reads were error-corrected and collapsed into unique sequences by a nearest-neighbor algorithm in which closely related sequences were merged to remove PCR and sequencing errors. Alignment of CDR3 sequences to IMGT reference sequences was used to assign V, D and J gene segments. For a sequence to be retained, a match of at least six nucleotides was required to both a V gene segment and a J gene segment. Rearrangements were classified as productive when the CDR3 lacked stop codons and remained in frame with V and J, and all other rearrangements were classified as non-productive. Following IMGT convention, CDR3 was defined as the stretch from the second conserved V-encoded cysteine to the conserved J-encoded phenylalanine. The earlier analysis of approximately 590 of the donors excluded any sequence lacking an unambiguous match to a single V gene segment. An earlier analysis of fewer than 750 of the donors classified V segments as functional when productive rearrangements were above 56.7% and as segregating when the standard deviation between donors was above 5%. A statistical classification framework was built to diagnose cytomegalovirus status from the catalog of TCR beta chain sequences. V and J gene assignment, in a later analysis, came from comparing TCR nucleotide sequences with IMGT/GENE-DB human TR gene sequences. In a later analysis, CDR3 sequences and most-parsimonious VDJ recombination scenarios were assigned using the TCRdist pipeline. In a later analysis, every TCR beta chain was defined by the combination of its CDR3 amino acid sequence and its V-gene family, and reads without a unique V-gene family were dropped. To address suspected cross-contamination and a sequencing artifact, a later analysis removed roughly 640 highly shared, low-generation-probability nucleotide sequences. In a later analysis, a clonal expansion index for each public chain was calculated from normalized within-repertoire ranks of inferred template counts. In a later analysis, generation probabilities were computed with a VDJ recombination model fitted to out-of-frame rearrangements, and the resulting probabilities were checked against IGoR. In a later analysis, TCR-TCR, TCR-HLA and TCR-CMV co-occurrence was scored with hypergeometric tests, and a repertoire-size bias correction was applied to TCR pairs. False discovery rates were estimated in a later analysis by permuting HLA or CMV assignments 20 times. In a later analysis, co-occurring TCRs were grouped using DBSCAN, and TCRdist sequence similarity was added for clustering within HLA-allele-positive subsets. Repertoires with fewer than 30,000 or more than 120,000 public chains were left out of co-occurrence clustering, as were five repertoires with anomalous nucleotide sharing. This is the immuneACCESS table as TCRdb keeps it, with only in-frame sequences that have V and J called. A part of the clones is gone; compared with another copy, unresolved V genes explain less than half, and the rest is unexplained. V and J calls and clone size are given by that table; D and trimming were obtained from the DNA. Present in this sample are 140,000 to 150,000 clones, 70% of which were seen just once. 2.1% of the sample comes from the top ten.

The cohort comprised 670 or so healthy bone marrow donors. All cohort members were sampled while nominally healthy, although unrecorded immune exposures were likely present. The donor tested CMV seropositive, placing the donor among the 289 seropositive members of the cohort. Every donor gave a peripheral blood sample, and the peripheral blood mononuclear cells from that sample were used for TCR beta sequencing. Genomic DNA was extracted from the blood cell samples with the Qiagen DNeasy Blood Extraction Kit. Including the terminal cysteine and phenylalanine, the CDR3 comprises 15 residues. CDR3 DNA is the only sequence kept; it has 45 bases, read in frame from the first base. Trimmed from V: 5 bases; trimmed from J: 2 bases; junction bases lacking a gene match: 5. CDR1 SNHLY and CDR2 FYNNEI are derived from the germline V gene. Paper-wide results and their limitations: In vitro tests confirmed that three of the cytomegalovirus-associated TCR beta chains recognize cytomegalovirus antigens. Several of the top co-occurrence clusters appeared to be linked to parvovirus B19, influenza, CMV and Epstein-Barr virus, according to a later analysis. In both the original and validation cohorts, the classifier was reported to diagnose cytomegalovirus status with high specificity and sensitivity. In a later analysis, most CMV-associated TCR beta chains were found to appear HLA-restricted, with HLA associations seemingly driven largely by CMV exposure. A later genetic analysis associated a missense DCLRE1C variant with V-gene and J-gene trimming of TCR beta chains, and an independent cohort replicated the association. Most TCR sequences were seen in very few donors, while some public TCRs were found in many individuals. In an earlier analysis of approximately 590 of the donors, most TCR beta V segments appeared in productive rearrangements about 87% or about 30% of the time, broadly matching IMGT annotations. A group of highly shared sequence variants was considered likely to be a technical artifact of the sequencing pipeline. Presence/absence analyses assumed roughly uniform sequencing depth across donors, an assumption that may not hold. In this cohort, only TCR beta chains were sequenced, and detectable features were limited by the absence of alpha or paired-chain data. The authors suggested that the approach could potentially be generalized to other disease states and immunological phenotypes. Because counts were too low, roughly 18 rarely observed V segments, including chromosome 9 orphons, were left out of the earlier analysis of about 620 of the donors. In the study, about 150 TCR beta chains were listed as associated with cytomegalovirus. Linkage disequilibrium might explain the correlated functional status among segregating V segments, but an unknown experimental factor could not be excluded. A further reported finding was that TCR beta sequences accurately predicted the HLA-A and HLA-B alleles for most subjects in the first cohort. When HLA alleles, especially DR and DQ, strongly co-occurred, attributing TCR associations to individual alleles was difficult. Some IMGT-functional V segments, including TRBV6-2 and TRBV6-3, could not be told apart with the 87-base-pair reads, so those segments were excluded. For the cohort, immune exposure information was limited to CMV serostatus. Compared with the approximately 700-donor mean, donors in an Asian-associated ancestry cluster had fewer N-insertions in productive TCRs, according to a later genetic analysis. In a later analysis, HLA-associated TCR beta chains showed more clonal expansion and lower generation probabilities than non-associated chains that were equally common. Specific HLA alleles were associated with more than 15,000 TCR beta sequences at a false discovery rate of 0.05 in a later analysis. A later analysis found that TCR association rates varied across HLA loci, with DRB1 alleles showing the most associated TCRs and HLA-C alleles the fewest. Because HLA typing was unavailable for some donors at each locus, only the typed subset was used in association tests.

This clone came up a few times. Its antigen specificity is not known. Base quality data are lacking; no much larger clone is found one base away. The sample consisted of PBMCs. Recombination joined TRBV2 with TRBJ1-4; TRBD1 matches 7 bases in the middle. The sequence derives from a woman aged 60-75 years in good health and CMV-seropositive. The CDR3 protein is CASSPDRVTNEKLFF. The bases read TGTGCCAGCAGTCCTGACAGGGTGACTAATGAAAAACTGTTTTTT.